The 28 T cell receptor beta chains below all came from one sample that was sequenced in a study of OX40 agonist ivuxolimab in advanced cancers. The repertoire was sequenced with immunoSEQ multiplex PCR; TCRdb's copy has only in-frame clones and lacks some. The sample contains some 71,000 clones, 80% to 90% of which appear only once. Sequenced here: CD4+ or CD8+ T cells sorted from blood, sampled in a trial of the OX40 agonist ivuxolimab. The receptors here all came from an adult with an advanced solid tumor such as melanoma, head and neck, liver or kidney cancer.

V is TRBV28 and J is TRBJ2-7, with 7 bases lining up with TRBD1. With 3 bases clipped from V and 2 bases from J, the junction kept 4 bases outside the gene matches. The CDR3 spans 14 residues. The germline V gene encodes CDR1 MDHEN and CDR2 SYDVKM. The CDR3 nucleotides read TGTGCCAGCAGTTTCCCGGGACAGACCTACGAGCAGTACTTC. Its translation is CASSFPGQTYEQYF.

This chain joins TRBV30 and TRBJ1-3, with D tentatively TRBD1 (6 bases). There are 15 residues in the CDR3. Germline V gene data show CDR1 as GTSNPN and CDR2 as SVGIG (reference sequence). V was shortened by 2 bases and J by 2 bases, with 13 bases between the two germline ends. The chain's CDR3 is CAWSPGGQAGNTIYF. The DNA for the CDR3 is TGTGCCTGGAGTCCCGGGGGGCAGGCTGGAAACACCATATATTTT.

This chain joins TRBV6-5 and TRBJ1-5; D uncertain. This CDR3 contains 13 residues. The V gene lost 2 bases and the J gene lost 4 bases, with 6 bases spanning the gap. Germline assignment: CDR1 MNHEY and CDR2 SVGAGI. DNA of the CDR3: TGTGCCAGCAGTTACGCCCAGAATCAGCCCCAGCATTTT. This sequence encodes CASSYAQNQPQHF.

The chain is built from TRBV5-4 and TRBJ2-3; D uncertain. V gave up 0 bases and J gave up 3 bases, with 11 bases separating them. The CDR3 runs 15 residues. Germline assignment: CDR1 SGHNT and CDR2 YYREEE (reference sequence). For the CDR3, the DNA is TGTGCCAGCAGCTTGGTCGGTTCTAGAACAGATACGCAGTATTTT. This codes for CASSLVGSRTDTQYF.

The rearrangement uses TRBV5-1 and TRBJ2-5, with unresolved D. CDR1 SGHRS and CDR2 YFSETQ come from the germline V gene. The CDR3 length is 13 residues. Trimming took off 4 bases at V and 1 base at J, with 8 bases between the two ends. The CDR3 here is CASSAQSQETQYF. CDR3 sequence (DNA): TGCGCCAGCAGCGCCCAGAGCCAAGAGACCCAGTACTTC.

The chain couples TRBV12-5 to TRBJ2-5; D not certain. V lost 1 base and J lost 5, with 8 bases in between. The length of the CDR3 is 13 residues. The germline gives CDR1 LGHNT, CDR2 FRNRAP. The CDR3 spells CASGLGQTETQYF. CDR3 bases: TGTGCTAGTGGTTTGGGGCAGACGGAGACCCAGTACTTC.

The genes are TRBV2 and TRBJ1-2, with 11 nucleotides matching TRBD1. The CDR3 has 14 amino acids. With V trimmed by 4 bases and J by 6 bases, 4 bases remained unmatched. Germline V gene lookup returns CDR1 SNHLY and CDR2 FYNNEI. Here the CDR3 DNA reads TGTGCCAGCAGTGTGATGGACAGGGGGCATGGCTACACCTTC. It yields the protein CASSVMDRGHGYTF. Full variable domain (rest looked up from reference TRBV2 and TRBJ1-2): EPEVTQTPSHQVTQMGQEVILRCVPISNHLYFYWYRQILGQKVEFLVSFYNNEISEKSEIFDDQFSVERPDGSNFTLKIRSTKLEDSAMYFCASSVMDRGHGYTFGSGTRLTVV.

CDR3 DNA: TGTGCCAGCAGTGTGAATGGCCCCGAGCAGTACTTC. Translated: CASSVNGPEQYF. V is TRBV6-5 and J is TRBJ2-7; D gene ambiguous. V lost 5 bases and J lost 6, with 11 bases in between. The CDR3 contains 12 residues. Germline CDR1 and CDR2: MNHEY and SVGAGI.

This clone appeared a single time. The chain links TRBV7-2 to TRBJ1-3; D call uncertain. The CDR3 has 15 residues. V shed 1 base and J shed 4 bases, with 11 bases lying between them. CDR1 and CDR2 from the germline V gene are SGHTA and FQGNSA. DNA of the CDR3: TGTGCCAGCAGCTTAGAGGGTTCGGCGGGAAACACCATATATTTT. This translates into CASSLEGSAGNTIYF.

V gene TRBV4-1 combines with J gene TRBJ2-5, with 11 positions matching TRBD2. The CDR3 loop spans 21 amino acids. J gave up 1 base and V 3 bases, and 19 bases lay outside the gene matches. In germline, CDR1 is MGHRA, CDR2 YSYEKL. The CDR3 is CASSHTPLAGGSLPFQETQYF. The DNA of the CDR3 is TGCGCCAGCAGCCACACACCCCTAGCGGGGGGATCCCTGCCTTTCCAAGAGACCCAGTACTTC.

This chain uses TRBV5-1 with TRBJ2-1; 9 bases align to TRBD2. Germline CDR1 SGHRS, CDR2 YFSETQ. V was clipped by 4 bases and J by 5 bases; unmatched bases: 4. There are 14 residues in the CDR3. In DNA, the CDR3 is TGCGCCAGCAGCCCCTCTAGCGGGGACAATGAGCAGTTCTTC. Residues: CASSPSSGDNEQFF.

The chain uses TRBV11-2 and TRBJ1-2; D gene unclear. Trimming left V 3 bases short and J 0 bases short, with 2 bases between. The V gene's germline CDR1 is SGHAT and CDR2 FQNNGV. CDR3 length: 12 residues. The CDR3 nucleotides are TGTGCCAGCAGCTTGACTAACTATGGCTACACCTTC. This gives the protein CASSLTNYGYTF.

This clone was recorded once. The rearrangement joins TRBV25-1 to TRBJ1-4; D perhaps matches TRBD1 (6 bases). V lost 7 bases and J lost 7, with 16 bases in between. The germline V gene encodes CDR1 MGHDK and CDR2 SYGVNS. The CDR3 is 14 residues long. The CDR3 DNA reads TGTGCCAGCATCAACCTAAGGGGGTTTGAAAAACTGTTTTTT. It is translated as CASINLRGFEKLFF.

The rearrangement links TRBV7-6 to TRBJ2-2; 9 nucleotides align to TRBD2. After removal of 5 bases from V and 0 bases from J, the junction contained 7 bases not matched to a gene. Germline lookup yields CDR1 SGHVS and CDR2 FNYEAQ. The CDR3 contains 17 residues. DNA of the CDR3: TGTGCCAGCAGCCCCCGTGCGGGGGGGTCGAACACCGGGGAGCTGTTTTTT. Encoded protein: CASSPRAGGSNTGELFF.

The rearrangement links TRBV2 to TRBJ2-7; 9 positions agree with TRBD1. This CDR3 spans 13 amino acids. CDR1 is SNHLY and CDR2 is FYNNEI in the germline V gene. V gave up 7 bases and J gave up 3 bases; unmatched junction bases: 4. For the CDR3, the DNA is TGTGCCAGCAAAACAGGGGGCGACTACGAGCAGTACTTC. As protein: CASKTGGDYEQYF.

The gene calls are TRBV7-9 and TRBJ1-1; D ambiguous. This CDR3 contains 14 residues. The ends were cut back, 2 bases at V and 1 base at J, with 8 bases in the middle. In germline, CDR1 is SEHNR, CDR2 FQNEAQ (reference sequence). CDR3 bases: TGTGCCAGCAGCTTAATGTCGGGGAACACTGAAGCTTTCTTT. Translated, it gives CASSLMSGNTEAFF. Looking up the rest from reference TRBV7-9 and TRBJ1-1 gives the full variable domain: DTGVSQNPRHKITKRGQNVTFRCDPISEHNRLYWYRQTLGQGPEFLTYFQNEAQLEKSRLLSDRFSAERPKGSFSTLEIQRTEQGDSAMYLCASSLMSGNTEAFFGQGTRLTVV.

The chain is built from TRBV2 and TRBJ2-2; D is perhaps TRBD1 or TRBD2 (5 bases each). Germline CDR1 and CDR2: SNHLY and FYNNEI. The V gene lost 6 bases and the J gene lost 6 bases, with 8 bases spanning the gap. The CDR3 has 12 amino acids. The CDR3 loop is CASREGPGELFF. CDR3 nucleotides: TGTGCCAGCAGAGAGGGGCCCGGGGAGCTGTTTTTT.

The chain combines TRBV11-3 with TRBJ2-3; D remains unclear. The CDR3 is 13 residues long. Trimming cost V 1 base and J 2 bases, with 4 bases left between them. Germline CDR1 is SGHNT and CDR2 is YENEEA. The CDR3 sequence: CASSLVPTDTQYF. CDR3 bases: TGTGCCAGCAGCTTAGTTCCCACAGATACGCAGTATTTT.

The J gene is TRBJ2-5, the V gene TRBV5-4, with D perhaps TRBD2 (6 bases). V lost 4 bases, J lost 2 bases, and 12 bases lay in between. The CDR3 has 14 amino acids. CDR1 and CDR2 (germline): SGHNT, YYREEE (reference sequence). CDR3 loop: CASSPGAGQETQYF. The CDR3 nucleotides read TGTGCCAGCAGCCCCGGGGCGGGGCAAGAGACCCAGTACTTC.

The CDR3 sequence: CASSNRDRSGELFF. The CDR3 DNA reads as TGTGCCAGTAGTAACCGGGACAGGTCCGGGGAGCTGTTTTTT. This chain joins TRBV19 and TRBJ2-2, with 8 bases aligning to TRBD1. V gave up 4 bases and J gave up 6 bases; unmatched junction bases: 4. This CDR3 comprises 14 residues. CDR1 is LNHDA and CDR2 is SQIVND in the germline V gene (reference sequence).

V gene TRBV18 combines with J gene TRBJ1-2; 9 nucleotides line up with TRBD1. Germline loops: CDR1 KGHSH, CDR2 LQKENI. V was clipped by 0 bases and J by 6 bases; unmatched bases: 5. The CDR3 has 15 amino acids. The CDR3 reads CASSPPGDRVDGYTF. The CDR3 bases are TGTGCCAGCTCACCACCCGGGGACAGGGTGGATGGCTACACCTTC.

This chain uses TRBV4-1 with TRBJ2-6; D might be TRBD1 (6 bases). V was trimmed by 7 bases and J by 1 base, leaving 14 bases between them. This CDR3 comprises 16 residues. CDR1 and CDR2 (germline): MGHRA, YSYEKL. The CDR3 DNA reads TGCGCCAGCACCACAGGGATGAGGTCTGGGGCCAACGTCCTGACTTTC. As protein: CASTTGMRSGANVLTF.

The rearrangement joins TRBV7-2 to TRBJ2-3; 8 nucleotides agree with TRBD2. Germline V lookup: CDR1 SGHTA, CDR2 FQGNSA. Germline trimming cut 5 bases from V and 1 base from J; bases unmatched to any gene: 8. The CDR3 is 16 amino acids. This CDR3 is CASSPRGGSGTDTQYF. As DNA, the CDR3 is TGTGCCAGCAGCCCACGGGGGGGAAGCGGCACAGATACGCAGTATTTT.

The chain carries TRBV7-9 and TRBJ1-6; 7 bases match TRBD1. The V gene's germline CDR1 is SEHNR and CDR2 FQNEAQ (reference sequence). The CDR3 spans 13 residues. V lost 5 bases and J lost 8; bases outside the gene matches: 3. The CDR3 DNA sequence: TGTGCCAGCAGCCTACAGGGGTATTCACCCCTCCACTTT. Its protein product is CASSLQGYSPLHF.

V and J are TRBV29-1 and TRBJ1-1; 8 nucleotides match TRBD1. This CDR3 is built from 13 residues. The V and J ends lost 5 bases and 5 bases, in that order; junction bases with no gene match: 7. Germline V gives CDR1 SQVTM, CDR2 ANQGSEA. In nucleotides, the CDR3 is TGCAGCGTTCAGGGGACAGGAGGGACTGAAGCTTTCTTT. This codes for CSVQGTGGTEAFF.

This clone was detected once. The V and J genes are TRBV21-1 and TRBJ2-4. TRBV21-1 is a recognized pseudogene. The CDR3 contains 16 residues. The CDR3 reads CASSAADRLAKNIQYF. The CDR3 DNA follows: TGTGCCAGCAGCGCCGCGGACCGGCTAGCCAAAAACATTCAGTACTTC.

The chain has TRBV5-1 and TRBJ2-1, with TRBD1 identical over 9 bases. The V gene's germline CDR1 is SGHRS and CDR2 YFSETQ. The junction had 3 bases not matched to a gene; V was cut back by 5 bases and J by 3 bases. CDR3 size: 14 residues. The CDR3 coding sequence is TGCGCCAGCAGGGGGACAGGGTTCTACAATGAGCAGTTCTTC. This sequence encodes CASRGTGFYNEQFF.

V is TRBV25-1 and J is TRBJ2-1; TRBD2 is a possible D gene (6 bases). The CDR3 is 16 residues long. CDR1 is MGHDK and CDR2 is SYGVNS in the germline V gene. V was clipped by 2 bases and J by 0 bases, with 11 bases between them. The CDR3, as DNA: TGTGCCAGCAGTGAAATGCGGGGCGGCTCCTACAATGAGCAGTTCTTC. Protein sequence: CASSEMRGGSYNEQFF.